These T cell receptor beta chains were read from a single sample in a study of cytomegalovirus exposure and HLA in healthy donors. Assay: immunoSEQ multiplex PCR; the TCRdb copy retains only in-frame clones and omits some. The repertoire holds about 78,000 clones, with about three quarters as singletons. Sample: PBMCs. The receptors come from a woman in her 40s in good health and CMV-seropositive. CDR3s include the opening cysteine and the closing phenylalanine or tryptophan. The D gene is left open where the match is weak. Some rows mark clone size as missing; the rest say once, few, many or name a class of expanded clone.

TGTGCCAGCAGCTTAGTTCCAACTAGAAAAGAGACCCAGTACTTC	CASSLVPTRKETQYF	15	TRBJ2-5	few	NA	TRBV7-2
TGTGCCAGCACCGAGACTAGCGGGGGTTACTACGAGCAGTACTTC	CASTETSGGYYEQYF	15	TRBJ2-7	NA	TRBD2	TRBV2
TGCGCCAGCAGCCTGACAGGCCTCAACTATCAGCCCCAGCATTTT	CASSLTGLNYQPQHF	15	TRBJ1-5	NA	NA	TRBV5-1
TGTGCCAGCAGTTTGGGACAGTACTATGGCTACACCTTC	CASSLGQYYGYTF	13	TRBJ1-2	NA	TRBD1	TRBV28
TGTGCCAGCAGCCCGTTAGGGACTAGCTTAGCCTACGAGCAGTACTTC	CASSPLGTSLAYEQYF	16	TRBJ2-7	NA	TRBD2	TRBV11-2
TGTGCCAGTAGGGCCCGAGGGGCTAGCGGGAGTCGGAATACGCAGTATTTT	CASRARGASGSRNTQYF	17	TRBJ2-3	NA	TRBD2	TRBV19
TGTGCCAGTAGTGACACCCAAAGCATGAACACTGAAGCTTTCTTT	CASSDTQSMNTEAFF	15	TRBJ1-1	NA	NA	TRBV19
TGTGCCAGCAGCCTAACCGCAGGGGGCGGGAATCAGCCCCAGCATTTT	CASSLTAGGGNQPQHF	16	TRBJ1-5	NA	TRBD1	TRBV27
TGTGCCAGCAGTTGGGGACTAGCGGGGGGGCCCGGTGAGCAGTTCTTC	CASSWGLAGGPGEQFF	16	TRBJ2-1	NA	TRBD2	TRBV6-5
TGCGCCAGCAGCCAAGCATTAGCGGGGGGCACAGATACGCAGTATTTT	CASSQALAGGTDTQYF	16	TRBJ2-3	NA	TRBD2	TRBV4-1
TGTGCCAGCAGCCACCGAACTAGCGGGAGGGCCTCAGAGACCCAGTACTTC	CASSHRTSGRASETQYF	17	TRBJ2-5	once	TRBD2	TRBV5-6
TGTGCCAGCAGCTTCCTCTTTCGGGCTGAAGCTTTCTTT	CASSFLFRAEAFF	13	TRBJ1-1	NA	NA	TRBV5-8
TGCGCCAGCAGCTTTAAGGAGCGACCGACTAGCGGGAGGGCAGATACCCAGTACTTC	CASSFKERPTSGRADTQYF	19	TRBJ2-5	NA	TRBD2	TRBV5-1